The entry that follows covers one T cell receptor (beta chain) sequence. Germline trimming cut 5 bases from V and 4 bases from J; bases unmatched to any gene: 5. This CDR3 comprises 14 residues. The germline V gene has CDR1 SGHTA and CDR2 FQGTGA. Participants spanned ages about 18 to 100 years and resided in around 25 US areas. Clinical history reported by participants formed the basis on which cohorts were assigned. Donors in Cohort 3 who had recovered were those with two negative PCRs, healthcare professional clearance, or resolution of their symptoms. The entry originates in a study of blood T cell repertoires in COVID-19. Study-level background: PBMCs, B-cell-depleted T cells, or T cells were the source of the cDNA or gDNA that made up the material.

Assay: immunoSEQ multiplex PCR; the TCRdb copy retains only in-frame clones and omits some. This sample yields tens of thousands of clones, of which around 86% are seen a single time; approximately 3% belongs to the top ten. V is TRBV7-3 and J is TRBJ1-1; 9 nucleotides align to TRBD1. This receptor was identified in a woman in her fifties or sixties who had recovered from COVID-19. The sample taken for sequencing was PBMCs or T cells enriched from blood (not recorded which). CDR3 nucleotide sequence: TGTGCCAGCAGCCCGACAGGGGGGAGCACTGAAGCTTTCTTT. It translates to CASSPTGGSTEAFF.